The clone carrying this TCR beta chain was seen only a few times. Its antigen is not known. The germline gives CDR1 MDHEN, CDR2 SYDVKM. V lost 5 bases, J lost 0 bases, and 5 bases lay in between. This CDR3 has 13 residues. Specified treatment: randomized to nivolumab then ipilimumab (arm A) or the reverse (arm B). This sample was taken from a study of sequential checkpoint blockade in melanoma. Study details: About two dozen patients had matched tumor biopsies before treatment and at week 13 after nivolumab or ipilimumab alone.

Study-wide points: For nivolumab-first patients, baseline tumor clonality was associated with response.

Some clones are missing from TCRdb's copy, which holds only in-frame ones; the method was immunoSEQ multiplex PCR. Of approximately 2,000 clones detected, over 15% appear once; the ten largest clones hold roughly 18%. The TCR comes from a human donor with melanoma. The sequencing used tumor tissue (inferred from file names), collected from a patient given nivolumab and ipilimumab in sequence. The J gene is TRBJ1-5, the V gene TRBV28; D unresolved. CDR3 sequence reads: CASSPSSNQPQHF. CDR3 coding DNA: TGTGCCAGCAGTCCCTCTAGCAATCAGCCCCAGCATTTT.